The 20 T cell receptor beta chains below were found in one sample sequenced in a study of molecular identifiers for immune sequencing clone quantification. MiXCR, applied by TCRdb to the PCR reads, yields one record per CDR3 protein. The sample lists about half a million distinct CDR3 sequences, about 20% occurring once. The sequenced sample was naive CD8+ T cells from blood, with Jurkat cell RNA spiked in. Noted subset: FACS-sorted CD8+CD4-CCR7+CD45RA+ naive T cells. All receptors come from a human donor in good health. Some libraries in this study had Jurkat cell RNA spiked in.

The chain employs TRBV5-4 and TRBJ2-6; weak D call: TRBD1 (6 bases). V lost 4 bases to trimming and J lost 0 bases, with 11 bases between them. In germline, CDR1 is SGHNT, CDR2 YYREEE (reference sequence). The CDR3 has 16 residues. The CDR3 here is CASSVDSRSGANVLTF. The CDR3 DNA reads TGTGCCAGCAGCGTGGACAGTCGCTCTGGGGCCAACGTCCTGACTTTC.

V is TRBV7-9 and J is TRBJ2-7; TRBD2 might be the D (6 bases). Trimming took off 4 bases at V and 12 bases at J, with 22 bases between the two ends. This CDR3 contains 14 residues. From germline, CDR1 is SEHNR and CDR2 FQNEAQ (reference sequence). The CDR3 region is CASSSLVSGVKPYF. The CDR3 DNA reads TGTGCCAGCAGCTCGTTGGTCTCGGGGGTGAAGCCGTACTTC.

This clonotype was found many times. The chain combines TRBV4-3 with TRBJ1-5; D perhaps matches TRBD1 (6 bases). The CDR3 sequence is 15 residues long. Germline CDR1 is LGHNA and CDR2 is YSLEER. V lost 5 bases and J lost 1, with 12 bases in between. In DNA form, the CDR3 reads TGCGCCAGCAGCTCGGACAGCCACAGCAATCAGCCCCAGCATTTT. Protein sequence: CASSSDSHSNQPQHF.

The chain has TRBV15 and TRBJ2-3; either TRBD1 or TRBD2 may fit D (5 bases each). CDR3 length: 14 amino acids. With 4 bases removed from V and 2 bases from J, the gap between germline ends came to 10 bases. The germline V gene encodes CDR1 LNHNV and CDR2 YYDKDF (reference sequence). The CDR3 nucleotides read TGTGCCACCAGCACCGGGACCGACACAGATACGCAGTATTTT. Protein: CATSTGTDTDTQYF.

The CDR3 loop is CASRRTIGTSNEQFF. The CDR3 region has the DNA TGTGCCAGCAGAAGAACGATCGGGACTAGCAATGAGCAGTTCTTC. The chain joins TRBV28 to TRBJ2-1, with 8 positions matching TRBD2. The CDR3 consists of 15 residues. J lost 6 bases, V lost 6 bases, and 10 bases had no gene match. The germline gives CDR1 MDHEN, CDR2 SYDVKM.

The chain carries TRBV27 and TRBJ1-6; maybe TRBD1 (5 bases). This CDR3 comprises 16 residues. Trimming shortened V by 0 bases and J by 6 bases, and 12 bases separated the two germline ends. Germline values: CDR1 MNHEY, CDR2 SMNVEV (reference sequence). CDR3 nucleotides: TGTGCCAGCAGTTTATCGGGGCAGACAAGTAATTCACCCCTCCACTTT. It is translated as CASSLSGQTSNSPLHF.

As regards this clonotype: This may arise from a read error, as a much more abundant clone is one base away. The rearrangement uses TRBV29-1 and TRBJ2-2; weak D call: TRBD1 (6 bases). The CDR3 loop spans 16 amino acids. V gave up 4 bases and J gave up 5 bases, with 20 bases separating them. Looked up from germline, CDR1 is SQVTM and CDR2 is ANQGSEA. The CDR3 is CSVVDLVQGQTGELFF. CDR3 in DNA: TGCAGCGTTGTAGATCTTGTTCAGGGACAAACCGGGGAGCTGTTTTTT.

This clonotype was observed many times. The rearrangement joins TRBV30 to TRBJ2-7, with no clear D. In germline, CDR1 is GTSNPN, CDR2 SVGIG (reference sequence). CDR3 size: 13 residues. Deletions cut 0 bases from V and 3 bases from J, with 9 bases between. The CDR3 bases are TGTGCCTGGAGTGTACTGGGTAACTACGAGCAGTACTTC. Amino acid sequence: CAWSVLGNYEQYF. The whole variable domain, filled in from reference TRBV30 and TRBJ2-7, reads SQTIHQWPATLVQPVGSPLSLECTVEGTSNPNLYWYRQAAGRGLQLLFYSVGIGQISSEVPQNLSASRPQDRQFILSSKKLLLSDSGFYLCAWSVLGNYEQYFGPGTRLTVT.

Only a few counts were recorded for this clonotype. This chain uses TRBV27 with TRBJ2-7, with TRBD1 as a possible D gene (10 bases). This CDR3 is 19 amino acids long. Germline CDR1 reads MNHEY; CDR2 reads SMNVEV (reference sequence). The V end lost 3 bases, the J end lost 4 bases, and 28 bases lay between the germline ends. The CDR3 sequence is CASSLMGQGWSSGNYEQYF. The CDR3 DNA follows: TGTGCCAGCAGTTTGATGGGACAGGGGTGGTCTAGCGGGAATTACGAGCAGTACTTC.

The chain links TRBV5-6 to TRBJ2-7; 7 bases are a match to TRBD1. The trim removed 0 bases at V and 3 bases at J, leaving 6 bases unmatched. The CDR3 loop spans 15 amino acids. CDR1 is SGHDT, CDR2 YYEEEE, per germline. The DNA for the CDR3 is TGTGCCAGCAGCTTGGTTGACAGGGAAAACTACGAGCAGTACTTC. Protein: CASSLVDRENYEQYF.

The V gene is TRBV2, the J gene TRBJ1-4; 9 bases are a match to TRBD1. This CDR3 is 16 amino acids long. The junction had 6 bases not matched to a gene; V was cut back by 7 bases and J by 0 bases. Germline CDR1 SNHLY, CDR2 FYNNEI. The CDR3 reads CASTRDRAATNEKLFF. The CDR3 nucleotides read TGTGCCAGCACCCGGGACAGGGCCGCAACTAATGAAAAACTGTTTTTT.

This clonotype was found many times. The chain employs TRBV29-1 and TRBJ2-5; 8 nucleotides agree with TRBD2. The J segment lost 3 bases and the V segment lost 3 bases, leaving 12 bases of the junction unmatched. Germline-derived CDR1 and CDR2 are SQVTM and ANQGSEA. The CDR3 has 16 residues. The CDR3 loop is CSVDGLASGPEETQYF. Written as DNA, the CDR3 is TGCAGCGTTGATGGGTTAGCTAGCGGGCCAGAAGAGACCCAGTACTTC.

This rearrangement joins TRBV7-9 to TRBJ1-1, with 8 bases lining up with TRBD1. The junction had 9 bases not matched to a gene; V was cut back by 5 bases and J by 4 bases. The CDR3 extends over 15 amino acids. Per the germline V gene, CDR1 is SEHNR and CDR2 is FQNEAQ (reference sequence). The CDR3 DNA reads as TGTGCCAGCAGCCCGCGGGGACAGGAAGTCACTGAAGCTTTCTTT. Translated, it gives CASSPRGQEVTEAFF.

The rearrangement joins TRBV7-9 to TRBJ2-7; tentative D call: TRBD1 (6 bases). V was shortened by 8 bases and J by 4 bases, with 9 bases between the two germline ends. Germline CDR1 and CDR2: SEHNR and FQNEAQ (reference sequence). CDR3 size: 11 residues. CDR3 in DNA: TGTGCCAGCGAACAGGGTTACGAGCAGTACTTC. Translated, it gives CASEQGYEQYF.

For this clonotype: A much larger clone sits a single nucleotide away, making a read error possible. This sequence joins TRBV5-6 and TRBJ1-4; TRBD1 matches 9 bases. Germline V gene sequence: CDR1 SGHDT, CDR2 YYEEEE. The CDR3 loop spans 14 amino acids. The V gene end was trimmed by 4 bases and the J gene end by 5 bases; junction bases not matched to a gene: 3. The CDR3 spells CASSHGTGNEKLFF. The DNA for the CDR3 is TGTGCCAGCAGCCACGGGACAGGGAATGAAAAACTGTTTTTT.

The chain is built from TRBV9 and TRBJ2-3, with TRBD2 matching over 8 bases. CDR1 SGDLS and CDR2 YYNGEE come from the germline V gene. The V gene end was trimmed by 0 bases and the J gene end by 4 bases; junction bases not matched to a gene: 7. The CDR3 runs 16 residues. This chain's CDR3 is CASSVGSGSTADTQYF. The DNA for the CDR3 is TGTGCCAGCAGCGTAGGGAGCGGGAGTACCGCAGATACGCAGTATTTT.

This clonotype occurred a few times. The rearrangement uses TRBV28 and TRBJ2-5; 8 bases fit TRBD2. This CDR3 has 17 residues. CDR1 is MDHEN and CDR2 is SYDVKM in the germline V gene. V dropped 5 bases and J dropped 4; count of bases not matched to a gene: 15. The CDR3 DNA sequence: TGTGCCAGCAGTAATGCCCTGGGCGTAGCGGGAAGAGAGACCCAGTACTTC. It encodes CASSNALGVAGRETQYF.

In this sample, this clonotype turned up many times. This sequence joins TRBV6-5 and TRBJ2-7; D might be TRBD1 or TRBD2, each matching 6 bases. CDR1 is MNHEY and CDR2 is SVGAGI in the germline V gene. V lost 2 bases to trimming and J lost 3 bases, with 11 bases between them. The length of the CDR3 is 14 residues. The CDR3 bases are TGTGCCAGCAGTTACATGGGGGGCGGCTACGAGCAGTACTTC. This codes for CASSYMGGGYEQYF.

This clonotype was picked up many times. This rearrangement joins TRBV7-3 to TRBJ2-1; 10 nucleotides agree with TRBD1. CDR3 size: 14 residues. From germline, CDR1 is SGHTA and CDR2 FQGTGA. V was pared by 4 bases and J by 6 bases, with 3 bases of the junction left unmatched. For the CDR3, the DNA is TGTGCCAGCAGCTCGGGACAGGGGATCAATGAGCAGTTCTTC. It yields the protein CASSSGQGINEQFF.

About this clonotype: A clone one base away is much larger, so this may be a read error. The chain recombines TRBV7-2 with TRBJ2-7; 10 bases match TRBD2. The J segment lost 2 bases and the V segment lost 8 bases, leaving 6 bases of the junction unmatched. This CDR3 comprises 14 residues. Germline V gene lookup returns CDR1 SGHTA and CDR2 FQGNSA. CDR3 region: CASCWTSGAYEQYF. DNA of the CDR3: TGTGCCAGCTGCTGGACTAGCGGAGCCTACGAGCAGTACTTC.